Below, 23 T cell receptor beta chains from the same sample are listed, as sequenced in a study of blood T cell repertoires in COVID-19. Produced via immunoSEQ multiplex PCR; TCRdb's table is partial and in-frame only. Found here are over 100,000 clones, approximately 78% of them singletons; the top ten hold 7% to 9%. The specimen sequenced was peripheral blood. The receptors shown here come from a man in his sixties or seventies with acute or convalescent COVID-19.

This sequence joins TRBV9 and TRBJ2-5; 7 nucleotides align to TRBD2. V shed 2 bases, J shed 2 bases, and the junction held 9 bases outside the gene matches. Germline CDR1 reads SGDLS; CDR2 reads YYNGEE. The CDR3 is 16 amino acids. The CDR3 protein is CASSVGLAAAQETQYF. CDR3 nucleotide sequence: TGTGCCAGCAGCGTGGGTCTAGCGGCGGCTCAAGAGACCCAGTACTTC.

This chain connects TRBV6-1 to TRBJ2-1, with 12 positions matching TRBD2. J gave up 6 bases and V 3 bases, and 0 bases lay outside the gene matches. The CDR3 consists of 14 residues. The germline gives CDR1 MNHNS, CDR2 SASEGT. The CDR3: CASSEGLAGNEQFF. In DNA, the CDR3 is TGTGCCAGCAGTGAGGGACTAGCGGGCAATGAGCAGTTCTTC.

The V gene is TRBV7-9, the J gene TRBJ2-3, with D perhaps TRBD2 (5 bases). The CDR3 loop spans 18 amino acids. CDR1 and CDR2 (germline): SEHNR, FQNEAQ (reference sequence). Trimming shortened V by 5 bases and J by 0 bases, and 21 bases separated the two germline ends. CDR3 sequence: CASSSRTSTRMSTDTQYF. As DNA, the CDR3 is TGTGCCAGCAGCAGCCGGACTTCCACTCGAATGAGCACAGATACGCAGTATTTT.

The J gene is TRBJ2-3, the V gene TRBV12-5, with D maybe TRBD2 (6 bases). Per the germline V gene, CDR1 is LGHNT and CDR2 is FRNRAP. V was trimmed by 1 base and J by 0 bases, leaving 8 bases between them. CDR3 length equals 15 residues. The CDR3 DNA reads as TGTGCTAGTGGTTTGGGACTAGTGAGCACAGATACGCAGTATTTT. Translating it yields CASGLGLVSTDTQYF.

This chain uses TRBV9 with TRBJ1-6; maybe TRBD1 (6 bases). The CDR3 covers 15 residues. Trimming took 4 bases from V and 9 from J, leaving 17 bases between them. Germline V gene sequence: CDR1 SGDLS, CDR2 YYNGEE. CDR3 protein: CASSPQTGMGSPLHF. Here the CDR3 DNA reads TGTGCCAGCAGCCCTCAAACAGGGATGGGTTCACCCCTCCACTTT. Based on the CDR3 plus reference TRBV9 and TRBJ1-6, the full variable domain is DSGVTQTPKHLITATGQRVTLRCSPRSGDLSVYWYQQSLDQGLQFLIQYYNGEERAKGNILERFSAQQFPDLHSELNLSSLELGDSALYFCASSPQTGMGSPLHFGNGTRLTVT.

The chain combines TRBV30 with TRBJ2-7; 8 nucleotides line up with TRBD2. There are 14 residues in the CDR3. V dropped 0 bases and J dropped 2; count of bases not matched to a gene: 3. The germline CDR1 and CDR2 sequences are GTSNPN and SVGIG (reference sequence). In DNA, the CDR3 is TGTGCCTGGAGTGTACGGCGGGGGGCCTACGAGCAGTACTTC. Protein sequence: CAWSVRRGAYEQYF.

This rearrangement joins TRBV7-9 to TRBJ1-4, with TRBD1 identical over 8 bases. V lost 6 bases to trimming and J lost 4 bases; unmatched junction nucleotides: 4. CDR1 is SEHNR and CDR2 is FQNEAQ in the germline V gene (reference sequence). The CDR3 is 14 amino acids. The CDR3 sequence: CASRFDRGNEKLFF. CDR3 sequence (DNA): TGTGCCAGCAGGTTTGACAGGGGTAATGAAAAACTGTTTTTT.

The V call is TRBV3-1 (or the pseudogene TRBV3-2), the J call TRBJ1-5; 8 bases are a match to TRBD1. V lost 4 bases to trimming and J lost 7 bases; unmatched junction nucleotides: 9. CDR1 LGHDT and CDR2 YNNKEL come from the germline V gene (reference sequence). The CDR3 covers 15 residues. The CDR3 nucleotides are TGTGCCAGCAGCCCTGGACAGGGAGAGGGACAGCCCCAGCATTTT. This gives the protein CASSPGQGEGQPQHF.

This chain links TRBV5-4 with TRBJ2-1, with TRBD2 matching 14 bases. The junction had 7 bases not matched to a gene; V was cut back by 4 bases and J by 7 bases. CDR3 length equals 16 residues. Germline-derived CDR1 and CDR2 are SGHNT and YYREEE (reference sequence). The CDR3 DNA sequence: TGTGCCAGCAGCCTCCCGACTAGCGGGGGGGCTAATGAGCAGTTCTTC. It codes for CASSLPTSGGANEQFF.

The chain has TRBV7-8 and TRBJ2-1; 13 bases line up with TRBD2. Germline V gene data show CDR1 as SGHVS and CDR2 as FQNEAQ. Germline trimming cut 0 bases from V and 7 bases from J; bases unmatched to any gene: 3. The CDR3 has 16 amino acids. Written as DNA, the CDR3 is TGTGCCAGCAGCTTAGCACGGACTAGCGGGAGTAATGAGCAGTTCTTC. This sequence encodes CASSLARTSGSNEQFF.

The chain links TRBV28 to TRBJ1-1; no clear D. The CDR3 contains 13 residues. CDR1 and CDR2 (germline): MDHEN, SYDVKM. Trimming left V 10 bases short and J 0 bases short, with 12 bases between. CDR3 sequence reads: CATRVGVNTEAFF. CDR3 bases: TGTGCCACCCGGGTCGGGGTGAACACTGAAGCTTTCTTT.

This clone was seen only once. The V call is TRBV5-6, the J call TRBJ1-1; unclear D gene. The V end lost 2 bases, the J end lost 5 bases, and 4 bases lay between the germline ends. The CDR3 has 11 residues. Per the germline V gene, CDR1 is SGHDT and CDR2 is YYEEEE. CDR3 DNA sequence: TGTGCCAGCAGCTTCAGGACTGAAGCTTTCTTT. Amino acids: CASSFRTEAFF. Using reference TRBV5-6 and TRBJ1-1 for the parts outside the CDR3, the full variable domain is DAGVTQSPTHLIKTRGQQVTLRCSPKSGHDTVSWYQQALGQGPQFIFQYYEEEERQRGNFPDRFSGHQFPNYSSELNVNALLLGDSALYLCASSFRTEAFFGQGTRLTVV.

The chain is built from TRBV29-1 and TRBJ1-4, with D perhaps TRBD1 (5 bases). This CDR3 is 12 amino acids long. Per the germline V gene, CDR1 is SQVTM and CDR2 is ANQGSEA. V shed 7 bases and J shed 12 bases, with 18 bases lying between them. CDR3 sequence reads: CSATQGARELFF. The CDR3 region has the DNA TGCAGCGCCACTCAAGGGGCACGTGAACTGTTTTTT.

V usage is TRBV5-1 and J usage is TRBJ1-2; 7 nucleotides align to TRBD1. V trimming: 4 bases; J trimming: 1 base; junction bases outside the gene matches: 1. Germline CDR1 and CDR2: SGHRS and YFSETQ. This CDR3 has 13 residues. CDR3 region: CASSPGGNYGYTF. The CDR3 nucleotides read TGCGCCAGCAGCCCAGGGGGTAACTATGGCTACACCTTC.

This clone was counted a single time. The V gene is TRBV19, the J gene TRBJ1-5; 8 nucleotides align to TRBD1. J gave up 3 bases and V 9 bases, and 7 bases lay outside the gene matches. The CDR3 contains 14 residues. Per the germline V gene, CDR1 is LNHDA and CDR2 is SQIVND (reference sequence). The CDR3: CASTRGQDNQPQHF. Here the CDR3 DNA reads TGTGCCAGCACTAGGGGACAGGACAATCAGCCCCAGCATTTT.

V is TRBV6-5 and J is TRBJ2-1; 8 bases map to TRBD2. Trimming at V came to 2 bases and at J to 2 bases, leaving 2 bases not matched to a gene. The CDR3 is made up of 15 amino acids. Germline values: CDR1 MNHEY, CDR2 SVGAGI. CDR3 nucleotides: TGTGCCAGCAGTTACAGCGGGGGTACCTACAATGAGCAGTTCTTC. Amino acid sequence: CASSYSGGTYNEQFF.

The chain is built from TRBV5-1 and TRBJ1-5; 8 bases match TRBD1. Germline CDR1 SGHRS, CDR2 YFSETQ. The CDR3 has 14 residues. V dropped 4 bases and J dropped 4; count of bases not matched to a gene: 4. The CDR3: CASSVGQANQPQHF. CDR3 sequence (DNA): TGCGCCAGCAGCGTGGGACAGGCGAATCAGCCCCAGCATTTT. Full variable domain (outside the CDR3, taken from reference TRBV5-1 and TRBJ1-5): KAGVTQTPRYLIKTRGQQVTLSCSPISGHRSVSWYQQTPGQGLQFLFEYFSETQRNKGNFPGRFSGRQFSNSRSEMNVSTLELGDSALYLCASSVGQANQPQHFGDGTRLSIL.

The chain links TRBV28 to TRBJ1-2, with 7 positions matching TRBD1. Trimming at V came to 6 bases and at J to 2 bases, leaving 9 bases not matched to a gene. The CDR3 length is 15 residues. Germline values: CDR1 MDHEN, CDR2 SYDVKM. CDR3 protein: CASSTPGRGNYGYTF. The CDR3 region has the DNA TGTGCCAGCAGCACCCCGGGCAGGGGGAACTATGGCTACACCTTC.

V is TRBV6-5 and J is TRBJ1-4; weak D call: TRBD1 (6 bases). The CDR3 sequence is 15 residues long. Trimming removed 0 bases from V and 6 bases from J, with 11 bases in between. Per germline, CDR1 MNHEY and CDR2 SVGAGI. CDR3 loop: CASSYSPGEYEKLFF. In DNA, the CDR3 is TGTGCCAGCAGTTACTCCCCAGGGGAATATGAAAAACTGTTTTTT.

V usage is TRBV5-1 and J usage is TRBJ1-2, with 8 bases matching TRBD1. The trim removed 4 bases at V and 5 bases at J, leaving 7 bases unmatched. Germline values: CDR1 SGHRS, CDR2 YFSETQ. The CDR3 is made up of 14 amino acids. The CDR3 protein is CASSPGTGLYGYTF. For the CDR3, the DNA is TGCGCCAGCAGCCCGGGGACAGGACTATATGGCTACACCTTC.

This chain links TRBV15 with TRBJ2-2; TRBD2 matches 9 bases. The CDR3 totals 17 residues. Looked up from germline, CDR1 is LNHNV and CDR2 is YYDKDF (reference sequence). The V and J ends lost 1 base and 2 bases, in that order; junction bases with no gene match: 5. In DNA, the CDR3 is TGTGCCACCAGCAGAGGCTCGGGACTAGCTAACACCGGGGAGCTGTTTTTT. Translation: CATSRGSGLANTGELFF.

J is TRBJ2-6 and V is TRBV28; 8 positions agree with TRBD1. Trimming cost V 4 bases and J 3 bases; bases outside gene matches: 11. Germline V gene lookup returns CDR1 MDHEN and CDR2 SYDVKM. This CDR3 has 18 residues. The CDR3 protein is CASSSGQGAYGGANVLTF. CDR3 nucleotides: TGTGCCAGCAGTTCGGGTCAGGGGGCGTATGGTGGGGCCAACGTCCTGACTTTC. The whole variable domain, remainder taken from reference TRBV28 and TRBJ2-6, is DVKVTQSSRYLVKRTGEKVFLECVQDMDHENMFWYRQDPGLGLRLIYFSYDVKMKEKGDIPEGYSVSREKKERFSLILESASTNQTSMYLCASSSGQGAYGGANVLTFGAGSRLTVL.

The chain is built from TRBV7-9 and TRBJ1-1; D gene unclear. The V end was cut by 5 bases, the J end by 4 bases, with 11 bases between. Per the germline V gene, CDR1 is SEHNR and CDR2 is FQNEAQ (reference sequence). The CDR3 totals 13 residues. CDR3 amino acids: CASSKAASTEAFF. The CDR3, as DNA: TGTGCCAGCAGCAAAGCAGCCTCCACTGAAGCTTTCTTT.